This TCR beta chain was identified during a study of T cell responses to AZD1222 COVID-19 vaccine. Germline V gene sequence: CDR1 SGHRS, CDR2 YFSETQ. V was cut by 2 bases and J by 1 base, with 15 bases left in between. The CDR3 is 16 amino acids. As concerns this clone: The antigen is unknown.

TCRdb keeps only in-frame clones here, not all; method: immunoSEQ multiplex PCR. The data contain approximately 150,000 clones, around 90% of them seen just once; the ten biggest clones take up about 2.5%. Study conclusions and caveats: None of the repertoires were sampled until the peak T cell response had passed. Elevations in Spike-specific TCR breadth and depth followed administration of two AZD1222 doses. White British ancestry dominated among donors, who included more females, and clonal diversity was possibly underestimated.

The sequencing here drew on peripheral blood, taken on day 0 of AZD1222 vaccination. The origin of this receptor is an adult in good health. The chain has TRBV5-1 and TRBJ1-1; D is unresolved. As DNA, the CDR3 is TGCGCCAGCAGCTTATCCGGCCCCGGCCAGAACACTGAAGCTTTCTTT. It codes for CASSLSGPGQNTEAFF.